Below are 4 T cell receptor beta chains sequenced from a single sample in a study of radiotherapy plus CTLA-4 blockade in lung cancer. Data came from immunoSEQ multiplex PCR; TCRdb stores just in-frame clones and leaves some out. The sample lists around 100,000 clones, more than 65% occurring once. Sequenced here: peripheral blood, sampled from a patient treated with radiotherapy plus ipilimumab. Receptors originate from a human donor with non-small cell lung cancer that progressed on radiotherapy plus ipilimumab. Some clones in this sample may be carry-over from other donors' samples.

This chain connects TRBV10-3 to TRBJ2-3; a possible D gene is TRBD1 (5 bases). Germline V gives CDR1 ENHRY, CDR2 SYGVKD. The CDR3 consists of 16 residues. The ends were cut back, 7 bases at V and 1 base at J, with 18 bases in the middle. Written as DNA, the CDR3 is TGTGCCATCACCAATCCCGGAATAGGGGGCACAGATACGCAGTATTTT. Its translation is CAITNPGIGGTDTQYF.

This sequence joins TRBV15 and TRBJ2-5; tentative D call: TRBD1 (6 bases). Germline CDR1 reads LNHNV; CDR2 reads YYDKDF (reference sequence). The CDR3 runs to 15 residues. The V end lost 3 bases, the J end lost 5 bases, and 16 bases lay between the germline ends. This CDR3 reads CATSRGATTGETQYF. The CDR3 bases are TGTGCCACCAGCAGGGGGGCCACAACCGGGGAGACCCAGTACTTC.

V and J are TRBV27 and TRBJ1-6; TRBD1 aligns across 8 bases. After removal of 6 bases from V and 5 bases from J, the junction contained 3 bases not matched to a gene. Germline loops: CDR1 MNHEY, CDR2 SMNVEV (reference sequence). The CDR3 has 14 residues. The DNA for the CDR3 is TGTGCCAGCAGCACGGACAGGGATAATTCACCCCTCCACTTT. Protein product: CASSTDRDNSPLHF.

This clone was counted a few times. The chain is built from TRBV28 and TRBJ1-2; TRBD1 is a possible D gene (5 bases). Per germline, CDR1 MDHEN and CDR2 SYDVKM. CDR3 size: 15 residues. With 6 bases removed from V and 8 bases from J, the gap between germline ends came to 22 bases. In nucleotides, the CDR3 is TGTGCCAGCAGCAACTTCTTAGGGGAGGTCGTCGGCTACACCTTC. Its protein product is CASSNFLGEVVGYTF.